This entry features one T cell receptor beta chain sequence. The target antigen is unknown. These data belong to a study of T cell repertoires in cytomegalovirus infection. Study findings and constraints: The ex vivo response showed dominance by HLA-C-restricted CMV-specific TCR beta clonotypes. Identification of carriers of CMV plus the relevant HLA was achieved through cumulative public TCR beta family frequency.

CDR3 length: 15 residues. Trimming shortened V by 2 bases and J by 0 bases, and 10 bases separated the two germline ends. Germline lookup yields CDR1 ENHRY and CDR2 SYGVKD. TCRdb recomputed calls from the reads with MiXCR, one row per CDR3 protein. The table includes roughly 990,000 distinct CDR3 sequences, about a third detected once. The chain joins TRBV10-3 to TRBJ1-1; D not certain. This receptor was identified in a human donor in good health (CMV status not recorded). Some clones in this sample may be carry-over from other donors' samples. The sample here was cultured CD8+ T cells from PBMCs, taken from culture after CMV antigen stimulation. Here the CDR3 reads CAISEGSGLNTEAFF. The CDR3 DNA is TGTGCCATCAGTGAGGGTAGTGGCCTGAACACTGAAGCTTTCTTT.